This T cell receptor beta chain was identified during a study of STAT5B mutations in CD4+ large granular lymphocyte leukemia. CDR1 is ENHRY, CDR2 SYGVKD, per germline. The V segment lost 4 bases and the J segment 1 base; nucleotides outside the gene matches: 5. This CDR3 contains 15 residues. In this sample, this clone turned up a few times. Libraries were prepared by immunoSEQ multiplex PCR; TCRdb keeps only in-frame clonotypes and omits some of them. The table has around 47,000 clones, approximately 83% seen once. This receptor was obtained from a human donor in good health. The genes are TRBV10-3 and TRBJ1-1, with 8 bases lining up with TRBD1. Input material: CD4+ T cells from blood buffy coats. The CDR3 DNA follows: TGTGCCATCAGTGGCAACAGGGGGGGGAACACTGAAGCTTTCTTT. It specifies CAISGNRGGNTEAFF.